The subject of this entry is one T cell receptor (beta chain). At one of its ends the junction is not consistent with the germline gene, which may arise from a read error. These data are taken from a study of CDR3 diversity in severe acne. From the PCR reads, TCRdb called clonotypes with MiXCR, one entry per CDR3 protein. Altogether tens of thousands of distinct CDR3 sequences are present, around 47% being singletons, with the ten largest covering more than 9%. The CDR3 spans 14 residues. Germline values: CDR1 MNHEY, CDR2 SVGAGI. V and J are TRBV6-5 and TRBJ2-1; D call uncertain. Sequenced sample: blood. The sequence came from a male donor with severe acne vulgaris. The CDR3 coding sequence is TGTGCCGGCAGCCTTGACTTAAATAACAATGAGCAGTTCTTC. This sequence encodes CAGSLDLNNNEQFF.